The 11 T cell receptor beta chains given below trace back to one sample, sequenced in a study of T cell changes during pregnancy in multiple sclerosis. Using immunoSEQ multiplex PCR, the repertoire was profiled, and TCRdb retains in-frame clones only, with some absent. Here the sample spans tens of thousands of clones, nearly 90% being singletons. This specimen was CD4+ T cells from peripheral blood mononuclear cells, taken after pregnancy. The receptors derive from a female donor with multiple sclerosis, enrolled in a pregnancy study.

The J gene is TRBJ2-1, the V gene TRBV5-4; 8 nucleotides agree with TRBD2. The V gene's germline CDR1 is SGHNT and CDR2 YYREEE (reference sequence). The V gene end was trimmed by 4 bases and the J gene end by 6 bases; junction bases not matched to a gene: 9. The length of the CDR3 is 15 residues. The CDR3 loop is CASSRPGLDLNEQFF. CDR3 sequence (DNA): TGTGCCAGCAGCAGGCCGGGACTAGATCTCAATGAGCAGTTCTTC.

CDR3: CASSKEADYGYTF. In nucleotides, the CDR3 is TGTGCCAGCAGCAAGGAGGCAGACTATGGCTACACCTTC. The chain links TRBV5-4 to TRBJ1-2; no definite D call. The V end was cut by 4 bases, the J end by 3 bases, with 10 bases between. CDR3 length: 13 residues. CDR1 is SGHNT, CDR2 YYREEE, per germline (reference sequence).

In its sample, this clone was seen once. The CDR3 nucleotides are TGTGCTAGTGGTTTGGTAAAGGACGGGACAGTCATCTCTGGGGCCAACGTCCTGACTTTC. As protein: CASGLVKDGTVISGANVLTF. The V gene is TRBV12-5, the J gene TRBJ2-6; 7 nucleotides match TRBD1. CDR3 length: 20 amino acids. The J segment lost 0 bases and the V segment lost 0 bases, leaving 11 bases of the junction unmatched. Germline V CDR1 and CDR2: LGHNT, FRNRAP.

The genes are TRBV7-8 and TRBJ1-5; D is possibly TRBD1 (6 bases). This CDR3 region has 14 residues. Trimming left V 5 bases short and J 5 bases short, with 13 bases between. Germline-derived CDR1 and CDR2 are SGHVS and FQNEAQ. CDR3 sequence: CASSLRDTYQPQHF. DNA for the CDR3: TGTGCCAGCAGCCTCCGGGACACTTATCAGCCCCAGCATTTT.

The J gene is TRBJ1-1, the V gene TRBV10-2, with D perhaps TRBD1 (5 bases). The CDR3 covers 14 residues. V was shortened by 5 bases and J by 2 bases, with 12 bases between the two germline ends. The germline V gene has CDR1 WSHSY and CDR2 SAAADI. The CDR3 here is CASSSWGPNTEAFF. CDR3 in DNA: TGCGCCAGCAGTTCATGGGGCCCCAACACTGAAGCTTTCTTT.

This sequence joins TRBV19 and TRBJ2-1; 8 nucleotides align to TRBD2. Per the germline V gene, CDR1 is LNHDA and CDR2 is SQIVND (reference sequence). The CDR3 has 18 amino acids. The V gene end was trimmed by 7 bases and the J gene end by 4 bases; junction bases not matched to a gene: 18. The DNA for the CDR3 is TGTGCCAGTACCGCTAAAACGGGGGGGTCCTACTGGTACAATGAGCAGTTCTTC. This translates into CASTAKTGGSYWYNEQFF. Variable domain in full (rest from reference TRBV19 and TRBJ2-1): DGGITQSPKYLFRKEGQNVTLSCEQNLNHDAMYWYRQDPGQGLRLIYYSQIVNDFQKGDIAEGYSVSREKKESFPLTVTSAQKNPTAFYLCASTAKTGGSYWYNEQFFGPGTRLTVL.

This clone occurred once. This sequence joins TRBV5-1 and TRBJ2-3, with TRBD1 matching 7 bases. This CDR3 contains 15 residues. V lost 4 bases and J lost 3; bases outside the gene matches: 8. Germline-derived CDR1 and CDR2 are SGHRS and YFSETQ. The chain's CDR3 is CASSSSTGLTDTQYF. DNA of the CDR3: TGCGCCAGCAGCAGCTCGACAGGGTTAACAGATACGCAGTATTTT.

J is TRBJ2-1 and V is TRBV7-9, with D unresolved. Trimming shortened V by 5 bases and J by 2 bases, and 4 bases separated the two germline ends. This CDR3 spans 12 amino acids. From germline, CDR1 is SEHNR and CDR2 FQNEAQ (reference sequence). CDR3 amino acids: CASSEAYNEQFF. CDR3 bases: TGTGCCAGCAGCGAGGCCTACAATGAGCAGTTCTTC.

This clone showed up just once. The chain joins TRBV6-1 to TRBJ2-3; tentatively, D is TRBD2 (5 bases). This CDR3 has 13 amino acids. V lost 6 bases to trimming and J lost 1 base, with 8 bases between them. In germline, CDR1 is MNHNS, CDR2 SASEGT. CDR3 nucleotides: TGTGCCAGCAGGGAGGACGGCACAGATACGCAGTATTTT. Its translation: CASREDGTDTQYF.

This chain connects TRBV5-1 to TRBJ2-3; the match to TRBD2 covers 11 bases. After removal of 0 bases from V and 1 base from J, the junction contained 1 base not matched to a gene. Germline CDR1 reads SGHRS; CDR2 reads YFSETQ. The CDR3 spans 16 residues. CDR3 loop: CASSLGGLAGTDTQYF. The CDR3 coding sequence is TGCGCCAGCAGCTTGGGGGGACTAGCGGGCACAGATACGCAGTATTTT.

This clone was seen only once. The V and J genes are TRBV7-6 and TRBJ2-3; possible D gene TRBD2, 5 bases. The germline CDR1 and CDR2 sequences are SGHVS and FNYEAQ. V lost 1 base to trimming and J lost 2 bases, with 7 bases between them. The CDR3 totals 14 residues. CDR3 sequence reads: CASSLGGFTDTQYF. The CDR3 coding sequence is TGTGCCAGCAGCTTAGGCGGGTTCACAGATACGCAGTATTTT.